The clone carrying this T cell receptor beta chain was seen many times. Its antigen is still unknown. V shed 4 bases and J shed 1 base, with 7 bases lying between them. Germline lookup yields CDR1 ENHRY and CDR2 SYGVKD. CDR3 length: 13 amino acids. This sample is part of a study of shared clonotypes between healthy human individuals. In the study overall: Donors were a couple of women and a few men aged 18 to 49. There were three CD4 naive, three CD4 memory, two CD8 naive and one CD8 memory plates per donor.

Study-wide results and caveats: Between a handful of donors, naive CD4 clonotypes were shared at a level of around 4.8%.

The data were produced by immunoSEQ multiplex PCR, yet TCRdb's version contains in-frame clones alone and is incomplete. The table has some 1 million clones, about 75% seen once. Investigators divided CD4+ cells into CD45RA+ naive and CD45RA-negative memory subsets. The receptor was derived from a man aged 18 to 30 in good health. The sequenced sample was memory CD4+ T cells sorted from blood. The sample's subset: CD45RA-negative fraction. J is TRBJ2-5 and V is TRBV10-3, with D tentatively TRBD2 (6 bases). The CDR3: CAISGEVQETQYF. CDR3 nucleotide sequence: TGTGCCATCAGTGGGGAGGTCCAAGAGACCCAGTACTTC.